The next 20 T cell receptor beta chains were all read from a single sample in a study of vaccination and CD4 T cells after COVID-19. Cultured CD4+ T cells had their DNA profiled by the Oncomine TCR Beta short-read assay. TCRdb reprocessed the PCR reads via MiXCR and lists one record per CDR3 protein. The sample yields about 16,000 distinct CDR3 sequences, over 45% seen once. Treatment here: 10-day PBMC culture with coronavirus spike peptide pools or control peptides (ViraFEST assay). These receptors have no identified antigens. Sequenced input: CD4+ T cells from blood, cultured in vitro. The receptors were gathered from a human donor who had recovered from COVID-19.

The V gene is TRBV5-1, the J gene TRBJ2-1, with D possibly TRBD2 on 5 matching bases. Trimming left V 4 bases short and J 1 base short, with 15 bases between. The CDR3 has 16 amino acids. Germline CDR1 reads SGHRS; CDR2 reads YFSETQ. CDR3 amino acids: CASSGREGVSYNEQFF. The CDR3 nucleotides read TGCGCCAGCAGCGGGCGCGAGGGAGTGTCCTACAATGAGCAGTTCTTC.

The chain employs TRBV6-9 and TRBJ2-5, with TRBD1 identical over 9 bases. This CDR3 is built from 14 residues. The germline CDR1 and CDR2 sequences are MNHGY and SVAAGI. Trimming took 6 bases from V and 5 from J; bases not matched to a gene: 7. CDR3 region: CASSDTGGGETQYF. The CDR3 nucleotides are TGTGCCAGCAGCGATACAGGGGGCGGGGAGACCCAGTACTTC.

The chain recombines TRBV11-3 with TRBJ2-7; 7 nucleotides agree with TRBD1. This CDR3 comprises 14 residues. Trimming took 4 bases from V and 0 from J; bases not matched to a gene: 3. Germline assignment: CDR1 SGHNT and CDR2 YENEEA. In DNA, the CDR3 is TGTGCCAGCAGCTGGACAGGTAACTCCTACGAGCAGTACTTC. It specifies CASSWTGNSYEQYF.

The chain carries TRBV7-2 and TRBJ2-7, with 10 positions matching TRBD1. Per germline, CDR1 SGHTA and CDR2 FQGNSA. The CDR3 loop spans 14 amino acids. Losses at the gene ends were 4 bases for V and 3 bases for J; bases not matched to a gene: 3. CDR3 sequence reads: CASSWRTGGYEQYF. CDR3 coding DNA: TGTGCCAGCAGCTGGAGGACAGGGGGCTACGAGCAGTACTTC. The full variable domain, with the rest looked up from reference TRBV7-2 and TRBJ2-7, is GAGVSQSPSNKVTEKGKDVELRCDPISGHTALYWYRQSLGQGLEFLIYFQGNSAPDKSGLPSDRFSAERTGGSVSTLTIQRTQQEDSAVYLCASSWRTGGYEQYFGPGTRLTVT.

The sample holds a few counts of this clonotype. The chain carries TRBV15 and TRBJ2-7, with no clear D. This CDR3 has 12 amino acids. V lost 4 bases and J 7 bases, leaving 11 bases between the germline ends. In germline, CDR1 is LNHNV, CDR2 YYDKDF (reference sequence). The CDR3 loop reads CATSNPAREQYF. DNA for the CDR3: TGTGCCACCAGCAATCCCGCCCGGGAGCAGTACTTC.

This clonotype was counted a few times. The CDR3 sequence is CASSYRDSVGEVAFF. As DNA, the CDR3 is TGTGCCAGCAGTTACCGGGACAGCGTCGGCGAAGTGGCTTTCTTT. This sequence joins TRBV6-5 and TRBJ1-1; 7 positions agree with TRBD1. Germline assignment: CDR1 MNHEY and CDR2 SVGAGI. CDR3 length: 15 residues. V was clipped by 2 bases and J by 11 bases; unmatched bases: 14.

This chain links TRBV29-1 with TRBJ1-2, with D perhaps matching TRBD1 (5 bases). The CDR3 totals 12 residues. In germline, CDR1 is SQVTM, CDR2 ANQGSEA. V lost 6 bases and J lost 5, with 13 bases in between. The CDR3 nucleotides read TGCAGCGTGGAGGGGTATGGGTATGGCTACACCTTC. Translating it yields CSVEGYGYGYTF.

The V gene is TRBV18, the J gene TRBJ2-1; 8 nucleotides agree with TRBD2. The ends lost 3 bases at V and 9 bases at J; junction bases unmatched: 7. Looked up from germline, CDR1 is KGHSH and CDR2 is LQKENI. The CDR3 is 14 amino acids. The DNA of the CDR3 is TGTGCCAGCTCACCCCGGGAGGGCCTAAGTGAGCAGTTCTTC. This translates into CASSPREGLSEQFF. Combining the CDR3 with reference TRBV18 and TRBJ2-1 gives the whole variable domain NAGVMQNPRHLVRRRGQEARLRCSPMKGHSHVYWYRQLPEEGLKFMVYLQKENIIDESGMPKERFSAEFPKEGPSILRIQQVVRGDSAAYFCASSPREGLSEQFFGPGTRLTVL.

This rearrangement joins TRBV6-1 to TRBJ1-1; 7 bases line up with TRBD1. There are 14 residues in the CDR3. CDR1 MNHNS and CDR2 SASEGT come from the germline V gene. J lost 1 base, V lost 7 bases, and 6 bases had no gene match. CDR3 sequence: CASNTGQRNTEAFF. CDR3 nucleotide sequence: TGTGCCAGCAATACGGGACAGAGGAACACTGAAGCTTTCTTT.

This chain connects TRBV6-2 or TRBV6-3 to TRBJ2-7, with D uncertain. This CDR3 spans 14 amino acids. Germline V gene data show CDR1 as MNHEY and CDR2 as SVGEGT. The V end was cut by 6 bases, the J end by 0 bases, with 12 bases between. The CDR3 region has the DNA TGTGCCAGCAGCGAACAGTATAGCTCCTACGAGCAGTACTTC. It translates to CASSEQYSSYEQYF.

The V gene is TRBV21-1, the J gene TRBJ2-2. TRBV21-1 corresponds to a pseudogene. The CDR3 length is 13 residues. This CDR3 reads CASSYGLAGELFF. In DNA, the CDR3 is TGTGCCAGCAGCTACGGGTTGGCCGGGGAGCTGTTTTTT.

By frequency in the sample, this clonotype is medium-sized. The CDR3 sequence is CASSPDRGRYTEAFF. The CDR3 coding sequence is TGTGCCAGCAGCCCCGACAGGGGGCGATACACTGAAGCTTTCTTT. The V gene is TRBV7-2, the J gene TRBJ1-1; 10 bases line up with TRBD1. From germline, CDR1 is SGHTA and CDR2 FQGNSA. Trimming cost V 5 bases and J 3 bases; bases outside gene matches: 6. This CDR3 has 15 amino acids.

This clonotype was detected a few times. The rearrangement uses TRBV28 and TRBJ1-2; no reliable D call. V lost 3 bases and J 8 bases, leaving 10 bases between the germline ends. Germline V gene sequence: CDR1 MDHEN, CDR2 SYDVKM. The CDR3 has 12 residues. The CDR3 region is CASSFPSGGYTF. The CDR3 DNA sequence: TGTGCCAGCAGTTTCCCCTCGGGGGGCTACACCTTC.

This clonotype has a handful of counts. This chain links TRBV7-6 with TRBJ2-7, with D unresolved. The V and J ends lost 5 bases and 0 bases respectively, with 14 bases between them. CDR1 and CDR2 (germline): SGHVS, FNYEAQ. CDR3 length: 15 amino acids. The CDR3 coding sequence is TGTGCCAGCAGCCAAGAGCCGCAAAGCTCCTACGAGCAGTACTTC. Its translation is CASSQEPQSSYEQYF.

The chain carries TRBV20-1 and TRBJ2-7; maybe TRBD2 (5 bases). Germline CDR1 reads DFQATT; CDR2 reads SNEGSKA (reference sequence). The CDR3 spans 13 residues. V was cut by 6 bases and J by 2 bases, with 14 bases left in between. Written as DNA, the CDR3 is TGCAGTGCCGTCGGGGTCCGGACCTACGAGCAGTACTTC. Encoded protein: CSAVGVRTYEQYF.

The rearrangement joins TRBV11-2 to TRBJ1-6; D remains unclear. CDR3 length: 14 amino acids. The V and J ends lost 1 base and 9 bases respectively, with 10 bases between them. Germline V lookup: CDR1 SGHAT, CDR2 FQNNGV. The CDR3 reads CASSLGTTASPLHF. The CDR3 bases are TGTGCCAGCAGCTTAGGCACCACGGCTTCACCCCTCCACTTT.

The chain links TRBV5-1 to TRBJ1-5; D is unclear. This CDR3 region has 19 residues. Per germline, CDR1 SGHRS and CDR2 YFSETQ. V was trimmed by 4 bases and J by 1 base, leaving 24 bases between them. CDR3 bases: TGCGCCAGCAGCGTAAGGGCGGCGGAATCATTGATGAGCAATCAGCCCCAGCATTTT. This translates into CASSVRAAESLMSNQPQHF. Full variable domain (outside the CDR3, taken from reference TRBV5-1 and TRBJ1-5): KAGVTQTPRYLIKTRGQQVTLSCSPISGHRSVSWYQQTPGQGLQFLFEYFSETQRNKGNFPGRFSGRQFSNSRSEMNVSTLELGDSALYLCASSVRAAESLMSNQPQHFGDGTRLSIL.

This chain joins TRBV6-5 and TRBJ1-6; maybe TRBD1 (5 bases). V was pared by 2 bases and J by 7 bases, with 9 bases between. This CDR3 is built from 14 residues. Germline CDR1 and CDR2: MNHEY and SVGAGI. As DNA, the CDR3 is TGTGCCAGCAGTTACACAGGAAAAAATTCACCCCTCCACTTT. Encoded protein: CASSYTGKNSPLHF.

This clonotype came up a few times. The V gene is TRBV6-1, the J gene TRBJ1-1; the D is unclear. The length of the CDR3 is 12 residues. The germline V gene encodes CDR1 MNHNS and CDR2 SASEGT. Trimming stripped 7 bases from V and 5 bases from J, with 11 bases between. CDR3 loop: CASKPAWTEAFF. CDR3 DNA sequence: TGTGCCAGCAAGCCGGCTTGGACTGAAGCTTTCTTT.

Here the CDR3 DNA reads TGCAGTGCCCTTGGGCCGTGGGCTTTCTTT. The encoded protein is CSALGPWAFF. The gene calls are TRBV20-1 and TRBJ1-1, with D hard to call. Germline V gene data show CDR1 as DFQATT and CDR2 as SNEGSKA (reference sequence). There are 10 residues in the CDR3. Trimming pared 6 bases from V and 11 bases from J, leaving 13 bases between.